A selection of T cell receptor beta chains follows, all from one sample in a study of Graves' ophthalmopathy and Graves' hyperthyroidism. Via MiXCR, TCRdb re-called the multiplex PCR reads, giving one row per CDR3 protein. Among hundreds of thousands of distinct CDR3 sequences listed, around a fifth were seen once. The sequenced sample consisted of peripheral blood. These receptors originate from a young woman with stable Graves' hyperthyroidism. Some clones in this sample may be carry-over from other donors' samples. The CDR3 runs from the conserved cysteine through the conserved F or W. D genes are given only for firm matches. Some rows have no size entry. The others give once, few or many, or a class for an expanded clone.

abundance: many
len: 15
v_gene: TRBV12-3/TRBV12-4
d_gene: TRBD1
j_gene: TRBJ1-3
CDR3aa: CASSSRDRGLDTIYF
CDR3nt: TGTGCCAGCAGTTCCCGGGACAGGGGTCTGGACACCATATATTTT

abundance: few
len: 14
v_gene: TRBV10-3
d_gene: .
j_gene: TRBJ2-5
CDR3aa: CAIRKPGERETQYF
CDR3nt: TGTGCCATCCGAAAGCCGGGGGAGAGAGAGACCCAGTACTTC

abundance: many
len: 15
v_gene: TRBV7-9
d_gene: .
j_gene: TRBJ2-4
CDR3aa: CASSPRGGGKNIQYF
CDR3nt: TGTGCCAGCAGCCCCAGGGGGGGGGGCAAAAACATTCAGTACTTC

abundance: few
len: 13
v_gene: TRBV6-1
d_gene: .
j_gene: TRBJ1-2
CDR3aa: CASSRGGRGGYTF
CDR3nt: TGTGCCAGCAGCCGCGGGGGAAGGGGAGGCTACACCTTC

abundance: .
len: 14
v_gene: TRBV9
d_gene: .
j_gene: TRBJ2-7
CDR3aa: CASSVDFGRYEQYF
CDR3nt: TGTGCCAGCAGCGTAGATTTCGGTCGCTACGAGCAGTACTTC

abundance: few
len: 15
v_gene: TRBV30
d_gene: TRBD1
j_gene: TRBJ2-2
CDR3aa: CAWSVDRVDTGELFF
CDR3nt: TGTGCCTGGAGTGTGGACAGGGTAGACACCGGGGAGCTGTTTTTT

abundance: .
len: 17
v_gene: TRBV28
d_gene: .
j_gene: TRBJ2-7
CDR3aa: CASSWQGGSPQRNEQYF
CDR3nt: TGTGCCAGCAGTTGGCAAGGTGGGAGCCCGCAGAGGAACGAGCAGTACTTC

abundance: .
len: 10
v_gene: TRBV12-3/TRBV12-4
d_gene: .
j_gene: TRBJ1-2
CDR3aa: CASSGPGYTF
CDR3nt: TGTGCCAGCTCCGGACCTGGCTACACCTTC

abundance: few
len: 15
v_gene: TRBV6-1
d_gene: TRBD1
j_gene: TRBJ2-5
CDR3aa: CASSEADRIWETQYF
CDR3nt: TGTGCCAGCAGTGAAGCGGACAGGATCTGGGAGACCCAGTACTTC

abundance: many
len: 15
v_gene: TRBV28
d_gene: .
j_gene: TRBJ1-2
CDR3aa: CASSLNPETNYGYTF
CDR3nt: TGTGCCAGCAGTTTAAACCCAGAAACAAACTATGGCTACACCTTC

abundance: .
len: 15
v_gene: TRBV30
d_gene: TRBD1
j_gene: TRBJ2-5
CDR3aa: CAWSSGQGEQETQYF
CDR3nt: TGTGCCTGGAGTTCCGGACAGGGGGAACAAGAGACCCAGTACTTC

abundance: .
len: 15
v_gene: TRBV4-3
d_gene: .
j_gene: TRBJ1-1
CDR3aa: CASSQDGGVHTEAFF
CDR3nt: TGCGCCAGCAGCCAAGATGGGGGGGTTCACACTGAAGCTTTCTTT

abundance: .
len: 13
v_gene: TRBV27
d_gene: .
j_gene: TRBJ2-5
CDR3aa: CASSSRELETQYF
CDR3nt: TGTGCCAGCAGTTCTAGGGAGCTCGAGACCCAGTACTTC

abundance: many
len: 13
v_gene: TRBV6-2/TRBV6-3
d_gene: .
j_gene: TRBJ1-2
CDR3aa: CASRPLTETGYTF
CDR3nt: TGTGCCAGCAGGCCTTTGACAGAAACTGGCTACACCTTC

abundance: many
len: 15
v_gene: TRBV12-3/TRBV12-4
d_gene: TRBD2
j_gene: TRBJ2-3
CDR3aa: CATSGLAGGRGTQYF
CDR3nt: TGTGCCACTTCGGGACTAGCGGGGGGGAGGGGTACGCAGTATTTT

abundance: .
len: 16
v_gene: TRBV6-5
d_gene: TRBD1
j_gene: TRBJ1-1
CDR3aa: CASSYLSGGGNTEAFF
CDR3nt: TGTGCCAGCAGTTACTTGTCAGGGGGGGGGAACACTGAAGCTTTCTTT

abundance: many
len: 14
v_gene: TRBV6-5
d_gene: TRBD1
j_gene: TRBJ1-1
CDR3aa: CASSLSSRTGQAFF
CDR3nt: TGTGCCAGCAGTCTCTCCTCCCGGACAGGGCAAGCTTTCTTT

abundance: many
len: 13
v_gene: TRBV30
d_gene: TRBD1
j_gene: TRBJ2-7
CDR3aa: CASKRQGPHEQYF
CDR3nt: TGTGCCTCCAAGAGACAGGGCCCGCACGAGCAGTACTTC

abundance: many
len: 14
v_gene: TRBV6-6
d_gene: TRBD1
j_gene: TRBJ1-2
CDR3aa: CASLTRQGNYGYTF
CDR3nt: TGTGCCAGTCTGACGAGACAGGGGAACTATGGCTACACCTTC

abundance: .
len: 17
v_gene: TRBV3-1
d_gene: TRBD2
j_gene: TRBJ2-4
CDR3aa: CASRPRLARGAKNIKYF
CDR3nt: TGTGCCAGCAGGCCCAGACTAGCCCGCGGGGCCAAAAACATTAAGTACTTC

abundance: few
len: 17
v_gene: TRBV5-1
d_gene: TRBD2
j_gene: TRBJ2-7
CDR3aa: CASSLGSTSGSDGEQYF
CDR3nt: TGCGCCAGCAGCTTGGGAAGTACTAGCGGGAGTGACGGCGAGCAGTACTTC

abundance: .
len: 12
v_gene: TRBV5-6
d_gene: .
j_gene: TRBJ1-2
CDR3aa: CASSDEGYGYTF
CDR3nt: TGTGCCAGCAGCGACGAGGGCTATGGCTACACCTTC

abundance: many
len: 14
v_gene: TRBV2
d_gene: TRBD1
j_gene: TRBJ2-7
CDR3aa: CASMTGQGIHEQYF
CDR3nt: TGTGCCAGCATGACGGGACAGGGGATCCACGAGCAGTACTTC

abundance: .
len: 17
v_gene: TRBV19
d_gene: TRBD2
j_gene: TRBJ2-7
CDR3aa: CASSTGLAGGRSYEQYF
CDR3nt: TGTGCCAGTAGTACGGGACTAGCGGGGGGCCGCTCCTACGAGCAGTACTTC

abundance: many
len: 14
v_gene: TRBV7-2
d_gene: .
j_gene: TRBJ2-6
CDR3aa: CASSLQGRANVLTF
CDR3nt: TGTGCCAGCAGCTTACAAGGGCGGGCCAACGTCCTGACTTTC

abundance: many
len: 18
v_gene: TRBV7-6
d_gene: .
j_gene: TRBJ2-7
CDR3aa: CASSPAEGGQIFSYEQYF
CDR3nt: TGTGCCAGCAGCCCAGCCGAGGGAGGACAAATCTTCTCCTACGAGCAGTACTTC

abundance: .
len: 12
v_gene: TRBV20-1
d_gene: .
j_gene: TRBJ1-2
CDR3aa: CSVSDNGGGYTF
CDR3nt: TGCAGTGTTTCGGACAACGGGGGTGGCTACACCTTC

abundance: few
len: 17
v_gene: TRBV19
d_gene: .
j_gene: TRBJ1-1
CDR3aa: CASRPRRGGALNTEAFF
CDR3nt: TGTGCCAGTCGGCCCCGTCGGGGTGGGGCATTGAACACTGAAGCTTTCTTT

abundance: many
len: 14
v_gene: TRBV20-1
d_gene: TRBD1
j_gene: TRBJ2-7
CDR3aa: CSATGTGVSYEQYF
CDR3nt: TGCAGTGCTACCGGGACAGGGGTATCCTACGAGCAGTACTTC

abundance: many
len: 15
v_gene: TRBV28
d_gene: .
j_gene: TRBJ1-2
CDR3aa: CASSLWHSSNYGYTF
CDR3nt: TGTGCCAGCAGTTTATGGCACAGTTCTAACTATGGCTACACCTTC

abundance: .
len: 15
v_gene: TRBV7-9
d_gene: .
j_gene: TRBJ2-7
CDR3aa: CASSFLGGGPSEQYF
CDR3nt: TGTGCCAGCAGCTTCTTAGGGGGAGGGCCGTCCGAGCAGTACTTC

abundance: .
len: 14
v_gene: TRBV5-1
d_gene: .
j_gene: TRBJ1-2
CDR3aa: CASSPGPLGDGYTF
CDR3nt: TGCGCCAGCAGCCCTGGACCCTTGGGAGATGGCTACACCTTC

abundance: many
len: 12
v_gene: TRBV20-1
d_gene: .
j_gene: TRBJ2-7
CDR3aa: CSASTETYEQYF
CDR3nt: TGCAGTGCTAGCACAGAAACCTACGAGCAGTACTTC

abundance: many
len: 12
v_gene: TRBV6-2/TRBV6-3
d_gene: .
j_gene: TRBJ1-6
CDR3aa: CASTIGNSPLHF
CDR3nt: TGTGCCAGCACCATAGGCAATTCACCCCTCCACTTT

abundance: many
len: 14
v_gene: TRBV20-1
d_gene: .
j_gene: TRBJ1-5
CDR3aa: CSARPGGGNQPQHF
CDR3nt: TGCAGTGCTAGACCAGGCGGGGGCAATCAGCCCCAGCATTTT

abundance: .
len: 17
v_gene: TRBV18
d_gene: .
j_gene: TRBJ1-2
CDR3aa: CASSPYEVGRGNYGYTF
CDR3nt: TGTGCCAGCTCACCCTACGAGGTGGGGCGAGGGAACTATGGCTACACCTTC

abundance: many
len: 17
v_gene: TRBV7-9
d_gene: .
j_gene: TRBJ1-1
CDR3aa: CASSLGGTDVFYTEAFF
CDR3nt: TGTGCCAGCAGCTTAGGCGGGACGGATGTTTTTTACACTGAAGCTTTCTTT

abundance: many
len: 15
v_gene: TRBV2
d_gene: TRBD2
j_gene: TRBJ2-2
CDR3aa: CASSERGLAPGELFF
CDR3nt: TGTGCCAGCAGTGAAAGGGGACTAGCTCCCGGGGAGCTGTTTTTT

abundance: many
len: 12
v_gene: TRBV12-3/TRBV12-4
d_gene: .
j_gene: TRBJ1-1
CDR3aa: CASSLGHTEAFF
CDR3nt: TGTGCCAGCAGTTTAGGACATACTGAAGCTTTCTTT

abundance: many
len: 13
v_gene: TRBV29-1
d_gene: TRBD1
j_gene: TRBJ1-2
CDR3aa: CSVLTGRSYGYTF
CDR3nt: TGCAGCGTTTTGACAGGGCGGAGCTATGGCTACACCTTC

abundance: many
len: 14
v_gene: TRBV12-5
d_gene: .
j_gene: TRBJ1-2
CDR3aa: CASGSPGANYGYTF
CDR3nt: TGTGCTAGTGGTTCCCCCGGAGCCAACTATGGCTACACCTTC

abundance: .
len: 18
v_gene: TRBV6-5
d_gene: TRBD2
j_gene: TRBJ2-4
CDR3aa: CASSYRGTSGRMKNIKYF
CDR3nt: TGTGCCAGCAGTTACCGGGGGACTAGCGGGAGGATGAAAAACATTAAGTACTTC

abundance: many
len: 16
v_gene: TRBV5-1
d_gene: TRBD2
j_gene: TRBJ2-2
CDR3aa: CASSGGATSVSGELFF
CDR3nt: TGCGCCAGCAGCGGCGGTGCCACTAGCGTTTCCGGGGAGCTGTTTTTT

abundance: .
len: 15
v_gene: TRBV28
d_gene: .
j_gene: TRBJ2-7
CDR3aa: CASSSSAAGVYEQYF
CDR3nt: TGTGCCAGCAGTTCCTCGGCAGCAGGGGTCTACGAGCAGTACTTC

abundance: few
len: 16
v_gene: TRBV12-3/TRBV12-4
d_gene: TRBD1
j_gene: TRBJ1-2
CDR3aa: CASSRDRVHYNYGYTF
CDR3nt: TGTGCCAGCAGCCGCGACAGGGTTCACTATAACTATGGCTACACCTTC

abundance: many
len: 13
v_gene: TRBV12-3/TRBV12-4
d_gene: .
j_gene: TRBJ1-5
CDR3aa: CASSSGQLAPQHF
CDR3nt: TGTGCCAGCAGTTCAGGACAGCTCGCTCCCCAGCATTTT

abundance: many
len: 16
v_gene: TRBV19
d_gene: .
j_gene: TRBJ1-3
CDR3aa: CASSRRGGGSGNTIYF
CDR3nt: TGTGCCAGTAGTAGAAGGGGGGGCGGCTCTGGAAACACCATATATTTT

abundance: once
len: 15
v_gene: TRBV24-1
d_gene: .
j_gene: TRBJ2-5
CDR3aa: CATSDSGLMRETQYF
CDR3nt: TGTGCCACCAGTGACAGCGGACTTATGAGGGAGACCCAGTACTTC

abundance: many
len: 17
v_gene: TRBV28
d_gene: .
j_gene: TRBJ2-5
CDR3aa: CASSLYYRGRGVETQYF
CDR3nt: TGTGCCAGCAGTTTATACTACCGGGGCAGGGGGGTCGAGACCCAGTACTTC

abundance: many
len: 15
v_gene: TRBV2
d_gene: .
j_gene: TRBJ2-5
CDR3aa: CASSAPGRGQETQYF
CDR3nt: TGTGCCAGCAGTGCCCCGGGACGGGGACAAGAGACCCAGTACTTC

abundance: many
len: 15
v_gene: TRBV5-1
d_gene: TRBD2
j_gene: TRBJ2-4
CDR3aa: CASSLGQGLLNIQYF
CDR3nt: TGCGCCAGCAGCTTGGGGCAGGGACTATTGAACATTCAGTACTTC

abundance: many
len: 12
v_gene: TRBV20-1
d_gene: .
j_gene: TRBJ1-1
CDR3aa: CSARQRRTEAFF
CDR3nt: TGCAGTGCTAGACAACGTCGGACTGAAGCTTTCTTT

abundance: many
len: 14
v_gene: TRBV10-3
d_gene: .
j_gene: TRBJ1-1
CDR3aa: CAIRQGGGLTEAFF
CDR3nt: TGTGCCATCCGCCAGGGTGGTGGCCTCACTGAAGCTTTCTTT